This T cell receptor (beta chain) emerged from a study of blood T cell repertoires in COVID-19. For the study at large: T cells, B-cell-depleted T cells, or PBMCs provided the cDNA or gDNA that served as material.

This CDR3 comprises 15 residues. V was trimmed by 4 bases and J by 1 base, leaving 10 bases between them. From germline, CDR1 is LGHNA and CDR2 YNFKEQ. Sequenced by immunoSEQ multiplex PCR; TCRdb stores in-frame clones only, minus some. This sample carries 200,000 to 250,000 clones, approximately 78% of them seen once, and the ten largest clones take approximately 8%. Sequencing used peripheral blood. The V and J genes are TRBV4-2 and TRBJ2-2, with a possible D match to TRBD1 (6 bases). This sequence originates from a woman aged 80 or over with COVID-19, enrolled during active disease. CDR3 amino acids: CASSPTGQNTGELFF. CDR3 bases: TGTGCCAGCAGCCCGACGGGACAGAACACCGGGGAGCTGTTTTTT.